This T cell receptor (beta chain) was sequenced in a study of T cell clonotyping in hematopoietic cell transplantation. The CDR3 length is 13 residues. From germline, CDR1 is MNHEY and CDR2 SMNVEV (reference sequence). V lost 5 bases to trimming and J lost 4 bases, with 11 bases between them. Data came from immunoSEQ multiplex PCR; TCRdb stores just in-frame clones and leaves some out. Of about 3,400 clones in the sample, about 80% were seen once. This receptor was obtained from a female patient in her 50s who had an allogeneic stem cell transplant from an unrelated donor, so the T cells may come from the graft donor. Some clones in this sample may be carry-over from other donors' samples. This chain connects TRBV27 to TRBJ1-2; a weak D match, TRBD1 (5 bases). Sequenced here: peripheral blood mononuclear cells, sampled at the time of graft-versus-host disease after allogeneic stem cell transplant. The CDR3 spells CASSGGRLYGYTF. CDR3 in DNA: TGTGCCAGCAGTGGGGGTCGACTCTATGGCTACACCTTC.